This passage covers 28 T cell receptor beta chains from one sample sequenced in a study of blood T cells in healthy people across ages. Using a J-beta primer mix together with a sample-barcoded 5' primer, a second PCR was run for roughly 7 to 11 cycles. TCRdb ran MiXCR on the 5' RACE reads and lists one entry per CDR3 protein. This sample yields hundreds of thousands of distinct CDR3 sequences, of which approximately 50% are seen a single time; 25% to 35% belongs to the top ten. Sequencing used blood. Every receptor here comes from a woman aged 60-75 years in good health.

The chain carries TRBV21-1 and TRBJ2-7; the table's D call, TRBD1, was not checked against the DNA. TRBV21-1 is assigned pseudogene status. The length of the CDR3 is 15 residues. CDR3 coding DNA: TGTGCCAGCGCTACTATCCGGACAGGGCCATACGAGCAGTACTTC. It is translated as CASATIRTGPYEQYF.

This chain links TRBV27 with TRBJ2-1; 8 bases line up with TRBD2. Looked up from germline, CDR1 is MNHEY and CDR2 is SMNVEV (reference sequence). The junction had 4 bases not matched to a gene; V was cut back by 6 bases and J by 3 bases. The CDR3 spans 14 residues. CDR3 nucleotides: TGTGCCAGCAGCTTAGCGGGATACTACAATGAGCAGTTCTTC. Encoded protein: CASSLAGYYNEQFF.

In this sample, this clonotype turned up many times. V gene TRBV29-1 combines with J gene TRBJ2-3, with 10 bases identical to TRBD2. Trimming at V came to 4 bases and at J to 2 bases, leaving 3 bases not matched to a gene. Germline loops: CDR1 SQVTM, CDR2 ANQGSEA. The CDR3 length is 14 residues. The CDR3: CSVAGTSDTDTQYF. For the CDR3, the DNA is TGCAGCGTTGCTGGGACTAGCGACACAGATACGCAGTATTTT.

V gene TRBV5-1 combines with J gene TRBJ2-2; unclear D gene. Germline V gene data show CDR1 as SGHRS and CDR2 as YFSETQ. Trimming removed 4 bases from V and 4 bases from J, with 8 bases in between. The CDR3 spans 13 residues. CDR3 sequence reads: CASSNRGTGELFF. The CDR3 DNA reads as TGCGCCAGCAGCAATCGAGGCACCGGGGAGCTGTTTTTT.

There are a few counts of this clonotype. This rearrangement joins TRBV28 to TRBJ1-5, with unresolved D. Germline values: CDR1 MDHEN, CDR2 SYDVKM. Trimming pared 7 bases from V and 4 bases from J, leaving 8 bases between. This CDR3 is built from 12 residues. This CDR3 is CASKDGNQPQHF. In nucleotides, the CDR3 is TGTGCCAGCAAGGACGGTAATCAGCCCCAGCATTTT.

The chain is built from TRBV29-1 and TRBJ2-1; D is unresolved. The CDR3 totals 12 residues. V gave up 4 bases and J gave up 3 bases, with 7 bases separating them. CDR1 and CDR2 (germline): SQVTM, ANQGSEA. This CDR3 reads CSVVASYNEQFF. CDR3 nucleotides: TGCAGCGTTGTGGCTAGCTACAATGAGCAGTTCTTC.

This clonotype has just a few counts. The chain is built from TRBV7-2 and TRBJ2-7; D is perhaps TRBD1 or TRBD2 (5 bases each). With the DNA end fitting TRBJ2-5 better, the J assignment may be wrong. This CDR3 is 16 amino acids long. Germline-derived CDR1 and CDR2 are SGHTA and FQGNSA. For the CDR3, the DNA is TGTGCCAGCAGCTTAGATGGGGGTAAAAGGCAAGAGACCCAGTACTTC. Encoded protein: CASSLDGGKRQETQYF.

The chain combines TRBV7-9 with TRBJ2-5; tentative D call: TRBD1 (5 bases). V was clipped by 3 bases and J by 1 base, with 9 bases between them. The CDR3 totals 14 residues. Germline V CDR1 and CDR2: SEHNR, FQNEAQ (reference sequence). The CDR3 nucleotides are TGTGCCAGCAGCTTTTTAGGGGCCCAAGAGACCCAGTACTTC. Its protein product is CASSFLGAQETQYF.

The V call is TRBV6-1, the J call TRBJ2-1; no firm D call. The CDR3 is 14 amino acids. In germline, CDR1 is MNHNS, CDR2 SASEGT. Deletions cut 6 bases from V and 0 bases from J, with 9 bases between. The CDR3 sequence is CASRGVTSYNEQFF. CDR3 DNA sequence: TGTGCCAGCAGGGGCGTTACCTCCTACAATGAGCAGTTCTTC.

The V gene is TRBV6-5, the J gene TRBJ2-1; D gene ambiguous. The CDR3 extends over 14 amino acids. With 2 bases removed from V and 8 bases from J, the gap between germline ends came to 13 bases. The germline CDR1 and CDR2 sequences are MNHEY and SVGAGI. CDR3 amino acids: CASSYIPDGYEQFF. The CDR3 region has the DNA TGTGCCAGCAGTTACATTCCCGATGGGTATGAGCAGTTCTTC.

As to this clonotype: A read error may account for a junction end that differs from germline. The genes are TRBV10-3 and TRBJ2-1; D ambiguous. Germline assignment: CDR1 ENHRY and CDR2 SYGVKD. This CDR3 comprises 11 residues. CDR3 coding DNA: TGTGCCATCACGGCAGGCAATGAGCGGTTCTTC. Translation gives CAITAGNERFF.

J is TRBJ2-1 and V is TRBV12-3 or TRBV12-4; 8 nucleotides align to TRBD2. The CDR3 extends over 15 amino acids. J was trimmed by 5 bases and V by 4 bases; bases with no gene match: 7. In DNA form, the CDR3 reads TGTGCCAGCAGTTCGTGGCTAGCGGGCAACAATGAGCAGTTCTTC. The encoded protein is CASSSWLAGNNEQFF.

This clonotype was observed a few times. V and J are TRBV9 and TRBJ2-5; possibly TRBD2 for D (6 bases). V gave up 0 bases and J gave up 2 bases, with 11 bases separating them. This CDR3 has 15 amino acids. CDR1 is SGDLS and CDR2 is YYNGEE in the germline V gene. The CDR3 bases are TGTGCCAGCAGCGTAGTGCCGGAGGGACAAGAGACCCAGTACTTC. Its protein is CASSVVPEGQETQYF.

This chain connects TRBV28 to TRBJ2-7; 7 nucleotides agree with TRBD2. V dropped 6 bases and J dropped 4; count of bases not matched to a gene: 6. This CDR3 comprises 13 residues. The germline V gene encodes CDR1 MDHEN and CDR2 SYDVKM. The CDR3 DNA is TGTGCCAGCAGACCGGGAGGTCGGTACGAGCAGTACTTC. Its protein product is CASRPGGRYEQYF.

The rearrangement links TRBV20-1 to TRBJ1-5, with TRBD1 matching over 10 bases. With V trimmed by 4 bases and J by 7 bases, 7 bases remained unmatched. Germline V gene data show CDR1 as DFQATT and CDR2 as SNEGSKA (reference sequence). The CDR3 covers 14 residues. In DNA, the CDR3 is TGCAGTGCTACCTGGACAGGGGGAGGGCAGCCCCAGCATTTT. Protein product: CSATWTGGGQPQHF.

The CDR3 region is CASSPDRYRNTEAFF. The CDR3 DNA reads as TGCGCCAGCAGCCCTGACAGGTACCGGAACACTGAAGCTTTCTTT. This chain uses TRBV5-1 with TRBJ1-1; tentatively, D is TRBD1 (6 bases). This CDR3 comprises 15 residues. V lost 4 bases and J 1 base, leaving 14 bases between the germline ends. Germline V CDR1 and CDR2: SGHRS, YFSETQ.

The sample holds many counts of this clonotype. The chain couples TRBV24-1 to TRBJ2-3; D is possibly TRBD2 (6 bases). V was trimmed by 4 bases and J by 1 base, leaving 17 bases between them. CDR1 and CDR2 (germline): KGHDR, SFDVKD. The CDR3 is made up of 17 amino acids. This CDR3 reads CATSDPTRRVGTDTQYF. DNA of the CDR3: TGTGCCACCAGTGACCCTACAAGGAGGGTCGGCACAGATACGCAGTATTTT.

The chain carries TRBV28 and TRBJ2-3; 7 positions agree with TRBD2. Unmatched junction bases numbered 10, after V lost 5 bases and J lost 5 bases. The CDR3 has 15 residues. Germline values: CDR1 MDHEN, CDR2 SYDVKM. CDR3 sequence reads: CASSLEGQRGDTQYF. Written as DNA, the CDR3 is TGTGCCAGCAGTCTTGAAGGGCAGCGGGGAGATACGCAGTATTTT.

This chain connects TRBV20-1 to TRBJ2-7, with 14 positions matching TRBD2. CDR1 is DFQATT and CDR2 is SNEGSKA in the germline V gene (reference sequence). J gave up 4 bases and V 4 bases, and 9 bases lay outside the gene matches. The CDR3 is made up of 16 amino acids. The CDR3 nucleotides read TGCAGTGCTAACTCGGGACTAGCGGGAGAAAATTACGAGCAGTACTTC. This codes for CSANSGLAGENYEQYF.

The CDR3 here is CASSFNPGQGDNEQYF. CDR3 nucleotide sequence: TGTGCCAGCAGTTTCAATCCGGGACAGGGCGACAATGAGCAGTACTTC. The rearrangement links TRBV27 to TRBJ2-5; TRBD1 matches at 9 bases. This CDR3 is built from 16 residues. Germline V gives CDR1 MNHEY, CDR2 SMNVEV (reference sequence). Trimming took 3 bases from V and 11 from J; bases not matched to a gene: 16.

The table lists this clonotype with a few counts. V gene TRBV5-1 combines with J gene TRBJ2-7; possibly TRBD2 for D (6 bases). CDR1 and CDR2 (germline): SGHRS, YFSETQ. The CDR3 covers 15 residues. V lost 4 bases and J 7 bases, leaving 21 bases between the germline ends. CDR3 bases: TGCGCCAGCAGCCCTGACGGGGGTGGGTACAATGAGCAGTACTTC. As protein: CASSPDGGGYNEQYF.

Concerning this clonotype: The germline gene is not matched at one end of the junction; a read error may be the cause. The chain combines TRBV24-1 with TRBJ2-7; maybe TRBD2 (5 bases). The germline CDR1 and CDR2 sequences are KGHDR and SFDVKD. The CDR3 is 14 residues long. CDR3 bases: TGTACCACCAGTGATTCTCGAGGGACCTACGAGCAGTACTTC. This gives the protein CTTSDSRGTYEQYF.

This clonotype was counted a few times. The chain recombines TRBV20-1 with TRBJ2-3, with 11 positions matching TRBD2. Germline trimming cut 6 bases from V and 5 bases from J; bases unmatched to any gene: 4. CDR1 and CDR2 (germline): DFQATT, SNEGSKA (reference sequence). The CDR3 contains 13 residues. Here the CDR3 reads CSATSGIQDTQYF. The DNA of the CDR3 is TGCAGTGCGACTAGCGGGATCCAAGATACGCAGTATTTT.

This rearrangement joins TRBV6-2 or TRBV6-3 to TRBJ2-7; a possible D gene is TRBD2 (6 bases). The CDR3 has 14 amino acids. In germline, CDR1 is MNHEY, CDR2 SVGEGT. V lost 5 bases, J lost 7 bases, and 18 bases lay in between. CDR3 coding DNA: TGTGCCAGCAGTAAACCCGGGACTTTTTATGAGCAGTACTTC. Translating it yields CASSKPGTFYEQYF.

V usage is TRBV20-1 and J usage is TRBJ2-3; TRBD1 matches at 8 bases. The CDR3 contains 14 residues. Germline lookup yields CDR1 DFQATT and CDR2 SNEGSKA (reference sequence). Trimming removed 1 base from V and 2 bases from J; junction bases left unmatched: 2. CDR3: CSARGTGNTDTQYF. Here the CDR3 DNA reads TGCAGTGCTAGAGGGACAGGGAACACAGATACGCAGTATTTT.

The chain has TRBV4-3 and TRBJ2-3, with 8 bases fitting TRBD2. This CDR3 has 17 amino acids. V lost 0 bases to trimming and J lost 5 bases; unmatched junction nucleotides: 10. Germline CDR1 is LGHNA and CDR2 is YSLEER. CDR3 in amino acids: CASSQERGAGVRDTQYF. DNA for the CDR3: TGCGCCAGCAGCCAAGAGCGGGGAGCGGGAGTTCGAGATACGCAGTATTTT.

As to this clonotype: A much larger clone lies a single base off, so this may be a read error. This rearrangement joins TRBV20-1 to TRBJ2-7, with 9 bases lining up with TRBD1. The last part of the DNA fits TRBJ2-5 better; the J call may be wrong. CDR3 size: 15 residues. The V gene's germline CDR1 is DFQATT and CDR2 SNEGSKA (reference sequence). In nucleotides, the CDR3 is TGCAGTGCTAGGACGCCCAGGACAGGGGAAGAGACCCAGTACTTC. This encodes CSARTPRTGEETQYF.

This clonotype was detected only once. The chain employs TRBV15 and TRBJ2-3, with a weak D call TRBD1 (5 bases). V dropped 5 bases and J dropped 2 bases, with 26 bases sitting between them. Germline-derived CDR1 and CDR2 are LNHNV and YYDKDF (reference sequence). The CDR3 loop spans 19 amino acids. The CDR3 is CATSGAQGSIRLDTDTQYF. The CDR3 region has the DNA TGTGCCACCAGCGGGGCTCAGGGCTCCATAAGGCTAGACACAGATACGCAGTATTTT.